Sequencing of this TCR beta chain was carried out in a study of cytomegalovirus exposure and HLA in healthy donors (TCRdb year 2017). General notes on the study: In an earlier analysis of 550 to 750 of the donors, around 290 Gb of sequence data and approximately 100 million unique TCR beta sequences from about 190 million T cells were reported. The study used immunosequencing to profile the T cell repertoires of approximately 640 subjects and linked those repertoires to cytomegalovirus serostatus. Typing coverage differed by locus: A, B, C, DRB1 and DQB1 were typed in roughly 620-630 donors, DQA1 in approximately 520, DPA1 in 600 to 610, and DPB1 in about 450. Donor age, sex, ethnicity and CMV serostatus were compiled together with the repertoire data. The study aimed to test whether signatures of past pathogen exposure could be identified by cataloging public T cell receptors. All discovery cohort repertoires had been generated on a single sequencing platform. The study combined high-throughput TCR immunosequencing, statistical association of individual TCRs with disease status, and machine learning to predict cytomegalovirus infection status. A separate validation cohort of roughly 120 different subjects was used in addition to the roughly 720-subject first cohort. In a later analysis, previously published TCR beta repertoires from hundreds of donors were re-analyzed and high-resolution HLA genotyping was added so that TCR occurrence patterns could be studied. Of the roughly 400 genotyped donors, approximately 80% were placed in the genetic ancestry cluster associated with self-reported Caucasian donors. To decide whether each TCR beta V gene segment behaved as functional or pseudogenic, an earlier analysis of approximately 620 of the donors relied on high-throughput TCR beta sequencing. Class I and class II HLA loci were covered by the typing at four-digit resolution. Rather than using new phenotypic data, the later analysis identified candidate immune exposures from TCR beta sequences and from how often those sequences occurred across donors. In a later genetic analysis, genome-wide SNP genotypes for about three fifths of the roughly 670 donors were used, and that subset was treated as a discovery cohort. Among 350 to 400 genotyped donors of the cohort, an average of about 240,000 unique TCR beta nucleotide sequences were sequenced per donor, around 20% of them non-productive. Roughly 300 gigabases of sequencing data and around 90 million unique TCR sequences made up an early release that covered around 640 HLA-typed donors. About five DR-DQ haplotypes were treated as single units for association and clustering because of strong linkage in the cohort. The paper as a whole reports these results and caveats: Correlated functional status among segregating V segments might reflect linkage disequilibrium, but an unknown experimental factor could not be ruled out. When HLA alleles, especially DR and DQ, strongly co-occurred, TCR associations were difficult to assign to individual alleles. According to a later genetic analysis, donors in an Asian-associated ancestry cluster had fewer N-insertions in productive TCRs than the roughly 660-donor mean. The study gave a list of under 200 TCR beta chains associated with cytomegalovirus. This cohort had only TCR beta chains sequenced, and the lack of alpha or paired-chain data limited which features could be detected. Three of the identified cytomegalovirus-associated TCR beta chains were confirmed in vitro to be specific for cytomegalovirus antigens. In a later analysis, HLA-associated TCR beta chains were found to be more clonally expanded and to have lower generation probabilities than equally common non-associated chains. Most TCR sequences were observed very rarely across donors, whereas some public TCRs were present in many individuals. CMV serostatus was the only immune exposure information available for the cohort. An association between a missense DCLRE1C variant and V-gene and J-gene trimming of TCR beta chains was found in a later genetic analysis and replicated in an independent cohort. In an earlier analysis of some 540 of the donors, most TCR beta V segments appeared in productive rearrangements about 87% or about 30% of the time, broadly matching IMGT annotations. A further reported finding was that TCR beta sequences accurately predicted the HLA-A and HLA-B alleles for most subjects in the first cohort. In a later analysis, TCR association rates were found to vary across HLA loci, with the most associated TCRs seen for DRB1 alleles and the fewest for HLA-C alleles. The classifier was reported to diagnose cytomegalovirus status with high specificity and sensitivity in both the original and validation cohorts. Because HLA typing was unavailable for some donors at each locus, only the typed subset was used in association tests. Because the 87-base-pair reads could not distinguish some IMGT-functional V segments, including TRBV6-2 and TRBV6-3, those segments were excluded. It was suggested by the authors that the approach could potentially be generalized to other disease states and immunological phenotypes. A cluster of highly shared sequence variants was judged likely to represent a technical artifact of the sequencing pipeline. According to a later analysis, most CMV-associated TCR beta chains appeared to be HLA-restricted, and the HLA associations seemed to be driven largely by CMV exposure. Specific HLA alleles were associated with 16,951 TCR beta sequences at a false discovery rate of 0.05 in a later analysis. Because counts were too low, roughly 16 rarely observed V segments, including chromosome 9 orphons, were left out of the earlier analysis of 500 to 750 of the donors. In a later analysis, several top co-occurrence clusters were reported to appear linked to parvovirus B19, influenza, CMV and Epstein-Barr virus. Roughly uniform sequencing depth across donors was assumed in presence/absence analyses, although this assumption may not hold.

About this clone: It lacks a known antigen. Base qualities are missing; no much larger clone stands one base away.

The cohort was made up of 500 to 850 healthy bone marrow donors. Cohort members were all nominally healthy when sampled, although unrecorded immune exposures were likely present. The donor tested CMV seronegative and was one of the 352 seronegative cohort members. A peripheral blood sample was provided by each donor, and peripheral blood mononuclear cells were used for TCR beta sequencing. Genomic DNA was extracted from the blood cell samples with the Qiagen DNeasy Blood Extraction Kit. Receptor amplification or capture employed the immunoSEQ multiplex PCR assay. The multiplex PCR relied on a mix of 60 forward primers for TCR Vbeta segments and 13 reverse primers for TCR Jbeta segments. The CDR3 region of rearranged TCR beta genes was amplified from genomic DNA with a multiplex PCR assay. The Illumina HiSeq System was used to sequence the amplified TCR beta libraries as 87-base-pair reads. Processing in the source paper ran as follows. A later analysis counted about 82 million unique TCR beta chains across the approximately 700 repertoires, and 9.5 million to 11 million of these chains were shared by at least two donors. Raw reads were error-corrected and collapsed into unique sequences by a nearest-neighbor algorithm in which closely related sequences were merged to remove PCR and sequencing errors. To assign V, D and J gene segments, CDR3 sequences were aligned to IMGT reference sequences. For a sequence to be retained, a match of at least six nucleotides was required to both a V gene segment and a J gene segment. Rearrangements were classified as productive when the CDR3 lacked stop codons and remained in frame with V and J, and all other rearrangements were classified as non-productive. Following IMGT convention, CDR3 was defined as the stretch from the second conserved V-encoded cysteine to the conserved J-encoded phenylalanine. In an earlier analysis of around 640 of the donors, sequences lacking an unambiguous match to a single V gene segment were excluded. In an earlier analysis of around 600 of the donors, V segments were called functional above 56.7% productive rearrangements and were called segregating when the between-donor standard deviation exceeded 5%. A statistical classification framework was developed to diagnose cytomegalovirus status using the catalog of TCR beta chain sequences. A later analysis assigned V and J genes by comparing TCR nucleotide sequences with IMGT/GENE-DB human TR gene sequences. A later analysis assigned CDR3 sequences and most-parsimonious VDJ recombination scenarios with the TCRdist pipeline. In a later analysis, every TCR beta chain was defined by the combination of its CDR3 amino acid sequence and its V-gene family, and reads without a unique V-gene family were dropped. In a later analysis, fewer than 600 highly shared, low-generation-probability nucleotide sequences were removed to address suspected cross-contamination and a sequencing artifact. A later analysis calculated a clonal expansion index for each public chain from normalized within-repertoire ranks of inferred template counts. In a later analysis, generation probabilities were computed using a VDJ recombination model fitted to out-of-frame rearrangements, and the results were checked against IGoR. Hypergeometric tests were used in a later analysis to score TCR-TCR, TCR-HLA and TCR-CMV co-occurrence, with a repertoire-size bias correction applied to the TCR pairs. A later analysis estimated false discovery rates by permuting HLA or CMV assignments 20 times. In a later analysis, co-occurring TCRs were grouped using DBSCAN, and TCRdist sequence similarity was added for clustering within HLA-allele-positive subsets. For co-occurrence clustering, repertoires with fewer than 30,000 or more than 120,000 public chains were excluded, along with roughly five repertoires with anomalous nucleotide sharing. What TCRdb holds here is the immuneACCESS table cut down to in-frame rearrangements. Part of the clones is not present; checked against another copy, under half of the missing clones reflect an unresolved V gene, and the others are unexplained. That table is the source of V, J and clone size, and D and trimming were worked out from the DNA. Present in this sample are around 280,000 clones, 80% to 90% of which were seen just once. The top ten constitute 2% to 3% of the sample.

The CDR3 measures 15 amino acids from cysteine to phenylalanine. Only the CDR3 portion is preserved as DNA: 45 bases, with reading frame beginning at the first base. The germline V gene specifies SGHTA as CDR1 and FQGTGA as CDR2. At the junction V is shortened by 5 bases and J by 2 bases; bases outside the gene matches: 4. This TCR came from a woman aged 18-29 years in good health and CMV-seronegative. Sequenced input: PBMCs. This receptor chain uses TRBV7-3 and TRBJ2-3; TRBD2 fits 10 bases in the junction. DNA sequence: TGTGCCAGCAGCCCTAGCGGGGGCATCACAGATACGCAGTATTTT. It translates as CASSPSGGITDTQYF.